This entry features one TCR beta chain sequence. This clonotype was seen at least ten times. Its specific antigen is unknown. Per-base quality was not reported, and no clone a single base away is much larger than it. The treatment or condition label, as the study defines it: in vitro stimulation with specific CMV peptide epitopes to enrich CMV-specific T cells. The instrument was an Illumina HiSeq 1500. TCRdb reprocessed the public reads (quality trimming at Q25 with fastp, clone calling with MiXCR) and kept in-frame beta chains. Each CDR3 protein appears once, grouped with its most common genes and DNA. The sample records approximately 990,000 distinct CDR3 sequences, under 40% of which are singletons. 13% of the sample is held by the ten biggest clonotypes. These data are taken from a study of T cell repertoires in cytomegalovirus infection (dated 2019 in TCRdb). Regarding the complete study: Alongside well-studied HLA-B-restricted epitopes, the peptide stimulations were aimed at recently identified HLA-C-restricted CMV epitopes, whose presentation resists viral immunomodulation. Donor HLA type was relevant to the analysis, as public TCR beta signatures indicated carriage of CMV infection together with the matching HLA type. What the authors observed across the whole study: In both this cohort and an independent roughly 350-donor cohort, the cumulative frequency of public TCR beta family members distinguished carriers of CMV infection plus the relevant HLA type. The ex vivo response was dominated by HLA-C-restricted CMV-specific TCR beta clonotypes, and the single most frequent clonotype in two of eight donors was supplied by these HLA-C-restricted clonotypes.

The CDR3 contains 14 residues, cysteine and phenylalanine counted. Only CDR3 DNA is held: 42 bases, read in frame from base 1. The germline V gene gives CDR1 as MNHNS and CDR2 as SASEGT. Relative to germline, V is 5 bases shorter and J is 2 bases shorter, with 11 bases between their ends. The source material was cultured CD8+ T cells from PBMCs, sampled from culture after CMV antigen stimulation. Here the chain combines TRBV6-1 and TRBJ2-3; TRBD2 is possibly the D segment (5 matching bases). The source of this sequence is a human donor in good health (CMV status not recorded). Some clones in this sample may be carry-over from other donors' samples. The CDR3 region reads CASSSTSSTDTQYF. The bases read TGTGCCAGCAGTTCTACTAGTTCCACAGATACGCAGTATTTT.